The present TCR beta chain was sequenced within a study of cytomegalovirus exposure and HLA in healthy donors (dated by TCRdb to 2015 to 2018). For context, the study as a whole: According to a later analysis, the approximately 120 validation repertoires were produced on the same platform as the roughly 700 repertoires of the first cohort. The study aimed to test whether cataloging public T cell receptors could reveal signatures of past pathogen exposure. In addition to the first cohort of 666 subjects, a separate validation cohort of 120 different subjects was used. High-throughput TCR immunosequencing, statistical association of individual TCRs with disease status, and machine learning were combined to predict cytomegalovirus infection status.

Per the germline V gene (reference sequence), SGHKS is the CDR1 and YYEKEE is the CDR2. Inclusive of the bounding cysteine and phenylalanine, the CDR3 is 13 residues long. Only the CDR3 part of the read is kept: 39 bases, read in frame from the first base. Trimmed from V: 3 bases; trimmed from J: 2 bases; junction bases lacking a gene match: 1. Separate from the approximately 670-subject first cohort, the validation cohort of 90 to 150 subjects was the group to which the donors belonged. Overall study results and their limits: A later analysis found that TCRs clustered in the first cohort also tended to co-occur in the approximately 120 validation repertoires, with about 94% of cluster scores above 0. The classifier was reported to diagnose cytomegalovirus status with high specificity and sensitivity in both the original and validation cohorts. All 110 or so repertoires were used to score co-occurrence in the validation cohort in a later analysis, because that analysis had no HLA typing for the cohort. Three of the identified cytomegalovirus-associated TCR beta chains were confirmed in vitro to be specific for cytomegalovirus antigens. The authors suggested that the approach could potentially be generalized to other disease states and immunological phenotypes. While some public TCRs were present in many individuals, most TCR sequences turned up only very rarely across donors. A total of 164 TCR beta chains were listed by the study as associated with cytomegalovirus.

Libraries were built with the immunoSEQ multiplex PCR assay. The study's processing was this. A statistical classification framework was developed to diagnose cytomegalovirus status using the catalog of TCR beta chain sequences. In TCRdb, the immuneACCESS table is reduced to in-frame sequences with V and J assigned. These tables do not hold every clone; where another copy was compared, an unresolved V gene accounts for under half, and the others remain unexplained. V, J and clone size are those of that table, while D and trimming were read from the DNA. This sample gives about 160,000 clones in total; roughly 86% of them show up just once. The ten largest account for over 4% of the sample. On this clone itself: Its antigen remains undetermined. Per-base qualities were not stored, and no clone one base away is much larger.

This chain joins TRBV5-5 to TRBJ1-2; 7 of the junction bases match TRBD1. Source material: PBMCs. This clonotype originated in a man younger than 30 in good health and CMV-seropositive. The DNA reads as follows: TGTGCCAGCAGCTCGGGACAGAACTATGGCTACACCTTC. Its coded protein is CASSSGQNYGYTF.